These 2 T cell receptor beta chains originate from one sample sequenced in a study of blood T cell repertoires in COVID-19 (dated by TCRdb to the early 2020s). The library was produced with the immunoSEQ multiplex PCR assay. TCRdb holds this immuneACCESS table with in-frame rearrangements only. Some clones are missing; in checked studies, unresolved V genes explain under half, and the rest has no known cause. The sample has around 58,000 clones on record, 65% to 85% of them singletons. The ten top clones hold 3% to 4.5% of the sample. Sequencing was carried out using PBMCs or T cells enriched from blood (not recorded which). The receptors stem from a woman aged 40 to 55 with acute COVID-19.

This clone was picked up one time. The chain uses TRBV11-2 and TRBJ2-5; 8 nucleotides align to TRBD1. The CDR3 has 15 residues. Germline V CDR1 and CDR2: SGHAT, FQNNGV. Trimming at V came to 3 bases and at J to 5 bases, leaving 8 bases not matched to a gene. The CDR3 coding sequence is TGTGCCAGCAGCTTTGTCCGGACAGGGCAGGAGACCCAGTACTTC. It codes for CASSFVRTGQETQYF.

This chain joins TRBV7-8 and TRBJ2-3, with 8 bases that match TRBD2. This CDR3 is built from 15 residues. Per germline, CDR1 SGHVS and CDR2 FQNEAQ. Unmatched junction bases numbered 6, after V lost 5 bases and J lost 2 bases. This CDR3 reads CASSGSGRTTDTQYF. In DNA, the CDR3 is TGTGCCAGCAGCGGGAGCGGGAGAACCACAGATACGCAGTATTTT.